Presented here are 9 T cell receptor beta chains from one specimen sequenced in a study of T cell repertoires in cytomegalovirus infection (dated by TCRdb to between 2018 and 2021). The antigens for these receptors are not known. The run used an Illumina HiSeq 1500. Using fastp trimming at Q25 and MiXCR clonotype assembly, TCRdb reanalyzed the public sequencing data and kept in-frame beta chains. One record per CDR3 amino acid sequence lists the most common genes and DNA. Here the sample has a few hundred thousand distinct CDR3 sequences; 25% occur a single time. Less than 15% of the sample comes from the top ten. The sample's treatment or condition label, decoded: in vitro stimulation with specific CMV peptide epitopes to enrich CMV-specific T cells. The sequencing here drew on cultured PBMCs, taken from culture after CMV antigen stimulation. The origin of the receptors is a human donor in good health (CMV status not recorded). Some clones in this sample may be carry-over from other donors' samples.

The chain couples TRBV7-6 to TRBJ2-2; possibly TRBD2 for D (6 bases). CDR3 size: 12 residues. The V and J ends lost 1 base and 10 bases respectively, with 7 bases between them. Germline-derived CDR1 and CDR2 are SGHVS and FNYEAQ. The CDR3 DNA reads as TGTGCCAGCAGCTTAGGCGGGGCGGAGCTGTTTTTT. Its translation: CASSLGGAELFF.

CDR3 sequence (DNA): TGTGCCAGCAGTTACTCGGGGACAGCCTACGAGCAGTACTTC. This encodes CASSYSGTAYEQYF. This chain uses TRBV6-5 with TRBJ2-7; 7 positions match TRBD1. The germline CDR1 and CDR2 sequences are MNHEY and SVGAGI. J lost 2 bases, V lost 0 bases, and 1 base had no gene match. CDR3 size: 14 residues.

Ten or more counts support this clonotype. The chain combines TRBV7-3 with TRBJ1-2; D not certain. Trimming removed 3 bases from V and 4 bases from J, with 9 bases in between. The CDR3 totals 13 residues. The germline V gene encodes CDR1 SGHTA and CDR2 FQGTGA. The CDR3 DNA follows: TGTGCCAGCAGCTTTGTCTCTGGCTATGGCTACACCTTC. Amino acids: CASSFVSGYGYTF.

This rearrangement joins TRBV6-1 to TRBJ1-6; TRBD1 agrees at 10 bases. The CDR3 consists of 15 residues. Germline V gene lookup returns CDR1 MNHNS and CDR2 SASEGT. V trimming: 7 bases; J trimming: 5 bases; junction bases outside the gene matches: 5. CDR3 DNA: TGTGCCAGCAAACCGGGACAGGGGAATAATTCACCCCTCCACTTT. The encoded protein is CASKPGQGNNSPLHF.

The chain has TRBV6-6 and TRBJ2-3; the match to TRBD2 covers 8 bases. V trimming: 10 bases; J trimming: 0 bases; junction bases outside the gene matches: 6. The CDR3 covers 14 residues. Germline V gene lookup returns CDR1 MNHNY and CDR2 SVGAGI (reference sequence). The CDR3 bases are TGTGCCATCACTCCGGGAGGGAGCACAGATACGCAGTATTTT. It translates to CAITPGGSTDTQYF.

As regards this clonotype: This CDR3 fails to terminate in the conserved phenylalanine or tryptophan, so it likely reflects a read error. The V gene is TRBV5-1, the J gene TRBJ2-2; no reliable D call. Germline CDR1 reads SGHRS; CDR2 reads YFSETQ. V dropped 0 bases and J dropped 11 bases, with 14 bases sitting between them. The CDR3 consists of 14 residues. This CDR3 is CASSLGIQGRELFS. Here the CDR3 DNA reads TGCGCCAGCAGCTTGGGGATCCAAGGTCGAGAGCTGTTTTCT.

The table lists this clonotype with a few counts. V usage is TRBV6-5 and J usage is TRBJ2-7, with D unresolved. CDR1 is MNHEY and CDR2 is SVGAGI in the germline V gene. V gave up 0 bases and J gave up 3 bases, with 9 bases separating them. This CDR3 spans 14 amino acids. CDR3 in amino acids: CASSYSQNGYEQYF. CDR3 DNA: TGTGCCAGCAGTTACTCACAGAACGGCTACGAGCAGTACTTC.

This chain uses TRBV7-8 with TRBJ1-4; TRBD1 aligns across 7 bases. The CDR3 extends over 15 amino acids. Trimming cost V 0 bases and J 13 bases; bases outside gene matches: 11. Per germline, CDR1 SGHVS and CDR2 FQNEAQ. Written as DNA, the CDR3 is TGTGCCAGCAGCTTAGCCCAAGGGGGCAGGTTGGGACTGTTTTTT. The encoded protein is CASSLAQGGRLGLFF.

This clonotype was seen more than once but under ten times. The chain combines TRBV7-8 with TRBJ1-1; D is uncertain. The ends were cut back, 6 bases at V and 2 bases at J, with 19 bases in the middle. Looked up from germline, CDR1 is SGHVS and CDR2 is FQNEAQ. The CDR3 contains 16 residues. The CDR3 loop reads CASSIGITATNTEAFF. Here the CDR3 DNA reads TGTGCCAGCAGTATTGGAATTACAGCTACCAACACTGAAGCTTTCTTT.